This TCR beta chain was identified in a study of yellow fever vaccine responses in identical twins. Notes on this clonotype: The antigen is unknown.

Deletions cut 2 bases from V and 9 bases from J, with 17 bases between. This CDR3 contains 15 residues. Germline V lookup: CDR1 SEHNR, CDR2 FQNEAQ (reference sequence). TCRdb analysed the RT-PCR reads with MiXCR anew, one entry per CDR3 protein. Of almost 2,500 distinct CDR3 sequences listed, roughly 80% are singletons. Study results and limitations: Convergence reportedly seemed to mark part of the twins' vaccine T cell response, with personalization marking the rest.

The specimen comprised T cells from blood (PBMCs), unsorted or a sorted subset (not recorded which), sampled before or after yellow fever vaccination (not recorded which). The chain links TRBV7-9 to TRBJ2-1; possible D gene TRBD1, 6 bases. The sequence came from a woman under 30 who received the yellow fever vaccine. The CDR3: CASSLRQDFMFEQFF. The CDR3 region has the DNA TGTGCCAGCAGCTTAAGACAGGATTTCATGTTTGAGCAGTTCTTC.